The next 10 T cell receptor beta chains were all read from a single sample in a study of control samples from healthy donors and cancer patients. Only in-frame clones appear in the TCRdb table, and some are missing; sequencing was by immunoSEQ multiplex PCR. The sample holds 150,000 to 200,000 clones, around 87% seen once. Sequencing used blood. The receptors here all came from a woman between 50 and 59 years old in good health.

This clone was seen once. The V and J genes are TRBV4-2 and TRBJ2-1; 8 nucleotides agree with TRBD2. Unmatched junction bases numbered 5, after V lost 1 base and J lost 3 bases. CDR3 length: 16 residues. CDR1 and CDR2 (germline): LGHNA, YNFKEQ. As DNA, the CDR3 is TGTGCCAGCAGCCAAGCCGGGGGGGTGAACTACAATGAGCAGTTCTTC. Translation gives CASSQAGGVNYNEQFF.

This sequence joins TRBV18 and TRBJ2-1, with 13 positions matching TRBD2. Germline trimming cut 0 bases from V and 6 bases from J; bases unmatched to any gene: 2. The CDR3 runs 16 residues. Germline loops: CDR1 KGHSH, CDR2 LQKENI. The CDR3 DNA reads TGTGCCAGCTCACCACCGGGACTAGCGGGGTCCAATGAGCAGTTCTTC. It codes for CASSPPGLAGSNEQFF. Drawing the rest from reference TRBV18 and TRBJ2-1, the complete variable domain is NAGVMQNPRHLVRRRGQEARLRCSPMKGHSHVYWYRQLPEEGLKFMVYLQKENIIDESGMPKERFSAEFPKEGPSILRIQQVVRGDSAAYFCASSPPGLAGSNEQFFGPGTRLTVL.

This clone was recorded only once. The J gene is TRBJ1-5, the V gene TRBV15; tentative D call: TRBD1 (6 bases). CDR1 is LNHNV, CDR2 YYDKDF, per germline (reference sequence). V dropped 3 bases and J dropped 7 bases, with 10 bases sitting between them. The CDR3 is made up of 13 amino acids. CDR3 amino acids: CATSSTGKQPQHF. The CDR3 region has the DNA TGTGCCACCAGCAGTACAGGGAAGCAGCCCCAGCATTTT. The entire variable domain, with the rest obtained from reference TRBV15 and TRBJ1-5, is as follows: DAMVIQNPRYQVTQFGKPVTLSCSQTLNHNVMYWYQQKSSQAPKLLFHYYDKDFNNEADTPDNFQSRRPNTSFCFLDIRSPGLGDTAMYLCATSSTGKQPQHFGDGTRLSIL.

This clone was picked up a small number of times. The chain joins TRBV5-4 to TRBJ2-1; maybe TRBD1 (6 bases). V gave up 8 bases and J gave up 5 bases, with 14 bases separating them. Per the germline V gene, CDR1 is SGHNT and CDR2 is YYREEE (reference sequence). The CDR3 spans 13 residues. CDR3 sequence: CASHGQNNNEQFF. The CDR3 nucleotides read TGTGCCAGTCATGGACAGAATAACAATGAGCAGTTCTTC.

The rearrangement links TRBV19 to TRBJ2-4; 8 bases line up with TRBD1. J lost 8 bases, V lost 2 bases, and 8 bases had no gene match. Germline V CDR1 and CDR2: LNHDA, SQIVND (reference sequence). CDR3 length: 15 residues. CDR3 protein: CASSISGQGRDIQYF. As DNA, the CDR3 is TGTGCCAGTAGTATATCCGGACAGGGACGGGACATTCAGTACTTC.

V and J are TRBV7-3 and TRBJ2-2; D is unresolved. The V end was cut by 2 bases, the J end by 2 bases, with 3 bases between. The CDR3 extends over 13 amino acids. Germline V gene data show CDR1 as SGHTA and CDR2 as FQGTGA. CDR3 sequence (DNA): TGTGCCAGCAGCTTAGGAAACACCGGGGAGCTGTTTTTT. Translation: CASSLGNTGELFF.

The chain recombines TRBV24-1 with TRBJ1-2, with TRBD1 matching over 7 bases. J gave up 4 bases and V 5 bases, and 3 bases lay outside the gene matches. The germline V gene has CDR1 KGHDR and CDR2 SFDVKD. CDR3 length: 13 residues. CDR3 in amino acids: CATSAAGGYGYTF. The CDR3 DNA is TGTGCCACCAGTGCCGCAGGGGGCTATGGCTACACCTTC.

The V call is TRBV29-1, the J call TRBJ1-2; D gene uncertain. With 4 bases removed from V and 4 bases from J, the gap between germline ends came to 4 bases. Germline V gives CDR1 SQVTM, CDR2 ANQGSEA. The CDR3 length is 10 residues. As DNA, the CDR3 is TGCAGCGTTGCAGGCTATGGCTACACCTTC. This translates into CSVAGYGYTF.

V usage is TRBV11-2 and J usage is TRBJ1-1, with D possibly being TRBD1 (6 bases). The length of the CDR3 is 15 residues. The V gene lost 5 bases and the J gene lost 2 bases, with 15 bases spanning the gap. Germline V gene data show CDR1 as SGHAT and CDR2 as FQNNGV. CDR3 residues: CASSRVGQPNTEAFF. As DNA, the CDR3 is TGTGCCAGCAGCAGGGTCGGACAGCCTAACACTGAAGCTTTCTTT.

This rearrangement joins TRBV5-1 to TRBJ1-2; TRBD1 matches at 10 bases. This CDR3 is 16 amino acids long. V shed 0 bases and J 4 bases; nucleotides not matched to a gene: 6. Germline values: CDR1 SGHRS, CDR2 YFSETQ. The CDR3 region is CASSLEGTGAFYGYTF. CDR3 coding DNA: TGCGCCAGCAGCTTGGAGGGGACAGGGGCGTTCTATGGCTACACCTTC.